A selection of T cell receptor beta chains follows, all from one sample in a study of T cells in Graves' hyperthyroidism and ophthalmopathy. TCRdb recomputed calls from the multiplex PCR reads with MiXCR, one row per CDR3 protein. The sample holds 500,000 to 600,000 distinct CDR3 sequences, 35% to 50% seen once. The specimen sequenced was peripheral blood or thyroid tissue (not recorded which). Receptor source: an adult woman with Graves' disease, either hyperthyroidism or ophthalmopathy (not recorded which). Both conserved end residues are part of each CDR3. A D gene is named only where the DNA matches it firmly. Some rows have no size entry. The others give once, few or many, or a class for an expanded clone.

j_call v_call clone_size d_call cdr3_length cdr3_nt cdr3_aa
TRBJ1-5 TRBV4-1 many NA 16 TGCGCCAGCAGCCAAGTCGGCACCCGGGGCAATCAGCCCCAGCATTTT CASSQVGTRGNQPQHF
TRBJ2-2 TRBV19 NA TRBD2 16 TGTGCCAGTAGTATCGGGCTAGCGGGAGGCACCGGGGAGCTGTCTTGG CASSIGLAGGTGELSW
TRBJ2-3 TRBV7-3 few NA 14 TGTGCCAGCAGCCGAATGTTGGTCGGGGATACGCAGTATTTT CASSRMLVGDTQYF
TRBJ2-5 TRBV15 once TRBD2 16 TGTGCCACCAGCAGAGACTCTAGCGGGCCCCAAGAGACCCAGTACTTC CATSRDSSGPQETQYF
TRBJ1-1 TRBV29-1 few TRBD1 13 TGCAGCGTCGGACAGGGCGGTTATACTGAAGCTTTCTTT CSVGQGGYTEAFF
TRBJ1-5 TRBV7-9 many TRBD1 13 TGTGCCAGCAGCCCGGACAGGGGACAGCCCCAGCATTTT CASSPDRGQPQHF
TRBJ2-7 TRBV7-9 NA NA 17 TGTGCCAGCAGCTTAGGAGTGCGCGACCTACTCTCCTACGAGCAGTACTTC CASSLGVRDLLSYEQYF
TRBJ1-2 TRBV29-1 NA NA 13 TGCAGCGTTGAAGAGGGTGGGGGTCATGGCTACACCTTC CSVEEGGGHGYTF
TRBJ2-7 TRBV15 NA TRBD1 15 TGTGCCACCAGCACCGGGACAGGGGGAACATACGAGCAGTACTTC CATSTGTGGTYEQYF
TRBJ1-1 TRBV6-6 many NA 15 TGTGCCAGCAGTTACCCGGACAAAGGGAACACTGAAGCTTTCTTT CASSYPDKGNTEAFF
TRBJ2-5 TRBV9 NA NA 15 TGTGCCAGCAGCGTAGGGTGGCAGCGTAAGGAGCCCCAGTACTTC CASSVGWQRKEPQYF
TRBJ2-2 TRBV9 many NA 15 TGTGCCAGCAGCGTTACGGCGGAGAGGAGCGGGGAGCTGTTTTTT CASSVTAERSGELFF
TRBJ2-5 TRBV29-1 NA NA 12 TGCAGCGTTGAAGGGGGCATTGAGACCCAGTACTTC CSVEGGIETQYF
TRBJ1-4 TRBV20-1 NA NA 15 TGCAGTGCTTCCACAGTCGACCTCGTTAGTGAAAAACTGTTTTTT CSASTVDLVSEKLFF
TRBJ1-2 TRBV10-3 NA NA 12 TGTGCCATCAGTGAGCCGCAGAGGGGCTACACCTTC CAISEPQRGYTF
TRBJ1-2 TRBV10-1 few NA 13 TGCGCCAGCAGTGACTACAGGAACTATGGCTACACCTTC CASSDYRNYGYTF
TRBJ2-7 TRBV20-1 NA TRBD2 14 TGCAGTGCTAGTCGACTAGCGGCCGCCTACGAGCAGTACTTC CSASRLAAAYEQYF
TRBJ2-6 TRBV29-1 NA NA 14 TGCAGCGTTGCGGCGTTCTCTGGGGCCAACGTCCCTACTTTC CSVAAFSGANVPTF
TRBJ2-7 TRBV7-6 NA NA 17 TGTGCCAGCAGCCCACGGGACGTTAGGACGACGGCCTACGAGCAGTACTTC CASSPRDVRTTAYEQYF
TRBJ1-3 TRBV7-9 NA NA 15 TGTGCCAGCAGCTTATCTACAGCGGCTGGAAACATCATATATTTT CASSLSTAAGNIIYF
TRBJ1-3 TRBV29-1 NA NA 14 TGCAGCGTTGATCCAGATAACTCTGGAAACACCATATATTTT CSVDPDNSGNTIYF
TRBJ2-7 TRBV19 NA NA 13 TGTGCCAGTAGCCAGGTGGTCCTCTACGAGCAGTACTTC CASSQVVLYEQYF
TRBJ2-2 TRBV10-1 many NA 15 TGCGCCAGCAGTGCAGGGCCTAGAAACACCGGGGAGCTGTTTTTT CASSAGPRNTGELFF
TRBJ2-5 TRBV25-1 NA TRBD2 19 TGTGCCAGCAGTGACCCAAGACTAGCGGGAGGCCAGGGGTGTGGGACCCAGTACTTC CASSDPRLAGGQGCGTQYF
TRBJ1-1 TRBV11-1 NA NA 15 TGTGCCAGCAGCTTAGCGCGGGGGGGCGAGTATCCCGCTTTCTTT CASSLARGGEYPAFF
TRBJ2-5 TRBV15 few TRBD1 14 TGTGCCACCAGCAGTGGGACAGGGTGGGAGACCCAGTACTTC CATSSGTGWETQYF
TRBJ1-5 TRBV7-2 once NA 16 TGTGCCAGCAGCCCCTCCGGGGGGAGTGGGAATCAGCCCCAGCATTTT CASSPSGGSGNQPQHF
TRBJ2-7 TRBV7-9 NA TRBD1 14 TGTGCCAGCAGTGCCCCGGACAGGGTGAGCGAGCAGTACTTC CASSAPDRVSEQYF
TRBJ2-7 TRBV2 NA TRBD1 19 TGTGCCAGCAGTGCGGGCCCGGGGGAGCGCGGGACAGGGTCCTACGAGCAGTACTTC CASSAGPGERGTGSYEQYF
TRBJ1-3 TRBV7-9 NA NA 16 TGTGCCAGCAGCCCCCCTTCGGGGGTCTCTGGAAACACCATATATTTT CASSPPSGVSGNTIYF
TRBJ1-5 TRBV20-1 many TRBD1 14 TGCAGTGCTTTGGACAGGGGTCTAGATCAGCCCCAGCATTTT CSALDRGLDQPQHF
TRBJ1-5 TRBV2 NA NA 16 TGTGCCAGCAGTGCATCATGGCAGAATAGCAATCAGCCCCAGCATTTT CASSASWQNSNQPQHF
TRBJ1-5 TRBV10-2 NA NA 15 TGCGCCAGCAGTGGGCATCGACAGGACAATCAGCCCCAGCATTTT CASSGHRQDNQPQHF
TRBJ1-5 TRBV25-1 NA NA 15 TGTGCCAGCAGTGCTAGATGGGATAGAAATCAGCCCCAGCATTTT CASSARWDRNQPQHF
TRBJ1-5 TRBV19 once NA 15 TGTGCCAGTAATGAGGGTGCGAATAGCAATCAGCCCCAGCATTTT CASNEGANSNQPQHF
TRBJ1-2 TRBV7-2 NA NA 15 TGTGCCAGCAGCGTCAGACAGATCCAGGGGCCGGGCTACACCTTC CASSVRQIQGPGYTF
TRBJ1-5 TRBV10-3 few NA 14 TGTGCCATCAGTGAAATGGGGGGAACACAGCCCCAGCATTTT CAISEMGGTQPQHF
TRBJ2-7 TRBV4-1 NA TRBD1 16 TGCGCCAGCAGCCTTCCCGGGACAGCCGAATCCTACGAGCAGTACTTC CASSLPGTAESYEQYF
TRBJ2-7 TRBV29-1 few NA 11 TGCAGCGTGACTCAGAGTTACGAGCAGTACTTC CSVTQSYEQYF
TRBJ1-1 TRBV12-3/TRBV12-4 many NA 12 TGTGCCAGCAGTTCGACTGACACTGAAGCTTTCTTT CASSSTDTEAFF
TRBJ2-3 TRBV25-1 NA NA 13 TGTGCCAGCAGTGAGGCGGTGTCAGATACGCAGTATTTT CASSEAVSDTQYF
TRBJ1-5 TRBV5-4 NA NA 13 TGTGCCAGCAGCACCGACAGAGATCAGCCCCAGCATTTT CASSTDRDQPQHF
TRBJ1-2 TRBV20-1 many NA 11 TGCAGTGCTAGAGACCCATATGGCTACACCTTC CSARDPYGYTF
TRBJ2-7 TRBV7-3 NA NA 14 TGTGCCAGCAGTCCTGACAGCAGCTCCTACGAGCAGTACTTC CASSPDSSSYEQYF
TRBJ1-1 TRBV6-6 many NA 15 TGTGCCAGCCTGGGTGGGGGGGCGAAAAACACTGAAGCTTTCTTT CASLGGGAKNTEAFF
TRBJ1-5 TRBV20-1 NA NA 11 TGCAGTTCAGGGGAAAATCAGCCCCAGCATTTT CSSGENQPQHF
TRBJ2-7 TRBV20-1 NA TRBD2 13 TGCAGTGCTTGGACTAGCGGGCCCCACGAGCAGTACTTC CSAWTSGPHEQYF
TRBJ1-1 TRBV19 NA TRBD1 15 TGTGCCAGTAGTAACCGGGACAGGGGGAGTACTGAAGCTTTCTTT CASSNRDRGSTEAFF
TRBJ1-1 TRBV7-9 NA NA 14 TGTGCCAGCAGGTGGGGGTTGAGGAACACTGAAGCTTTCTTT CASRWGLRNTEAFF
TRBJ1-3 TRBV11-1 NA NA 16 TGTGCCAGCAGCGCAGCGAAGGGGCACTCTGGAAACACCATATATTTT CASSAAKGHSGNTIYF
TRBJ2-7 TRBV15 once TRBD2 15 TGTGCCACCAGCCACTCCGGCGGGGGGAAAGCCGAGCAGTACTTC CATSHSGGGKAEQYF
TRBJ2-2 TRBV7-9 many NA 17 TGTGCCAGCAGCTTAGTCGTAGGGGTCGCCATCACCGGGGAGCTGTTTTTT CASSLVVGVAITGELFF
TRBJ1-3 TRBV6-1 many NA 13 TGTGCCAGTCAAATTCGGGCTGGAAACACCATATATTTT CASQIRAGNTIYF
TRBJ1-5 TRBV7-2 NA NA 15 TGTGCCAGCAGCCCTGGGGAGATTAGCAATCAGCCCCAGCATTTT CASSPGEISNQPQHF
TRBJ2-5 TRBV7-3 few NA 14 TGTGCCAGCAGCTCGGGCGGACTCCCATCGGCCCAGTACTTC CASSSGGLPSAQYF